The 32 T cell receptor beta chains below come from one sample, sequenced in a study of follicular helper T cells after annual influenza vaccination. Method: immunoSEQ multiplex PCR; TCRdb's copy keeps in-frame clones and lacks some. The data show 9,000 or so clones, with about 83% seen just once and more than 2.5% held by the top ten. Specified time point: 2013-2014 season, 7 days after vaccination. The source material was CXCR5+ CD38- circulating T follicular helper cells from blood, sampled 7 days after influenza vaccination. Subset defined: circulating Tfh, non-naive CD4+CXCR5+PD-1+ (ICOS+CD38+ or ICOS-CD38-). The source is an adult who received the influenza vaccine.

The chain carries TRBV29-1 and TRBJ1-5; D is uncertain. Trimming removed 4 bases from V and 7 bases from J, with 5 bases in between. The CDR3 runs to 10 residues. The germline V gene has CDR1 SQVTM and CDR2 ANQGSEA. The CDR3 coding sequence is TGCAGCGTTGGGCGACAGCCCCAGCATTTT. The encoded protein is CSVGRQPQHF.

The chain is built from TRBV7-2 and TRBJ1-5, with a tentative D call TRBD1 (5 bases). V lost 0 bases and J lost 7, with 7 bases in between. The CDR3 is 13 residues long. The germline CDR1 and CDR2 sequences are SGHTA and FQGNSA. The CDR3 loop reads CASSLARDQPQHF. In DNA form, the CDR3 reads TGTGCCAGCAGCTTAGCACGGGACCAGCCCCAGCATTTT.

The rearrangement links TRBV6-5 to TRBJ1-5; D uncertain. From germline, CDR1 is MNHEY and CDR2 SVGAGI. CDR3 length: 16 amino acids. The V and J ends lost 4 bases and 3 bases respectively, with 16 bases between them. CDR3 loop: CASSFRAEVDNQPQHF. Here the CDR3 DNA reads TGTGCCAGCAGTTTTCGGGCGGAGGTGGACAATCAGCCCCAGCATTTT.

The V call is TRBV5-1, the J call TRBJ2-7; a possible D gene is TRBD1 (6 bases). Trimming left V 4 bases short and J 2 bases short, with 13 bases between. There are 14 residues in the CDR3. Germline CDR1 SGHRS, CDR2 YFSETQ. CDR3 coding DNA: TGCGCCAGCAGCCCGTTGACAGGTCCCTACGAGCAGTACTTC. Its translation: CASSPLTGPYEQYF. The whole variable domain, remainder taken from reference TRBV5-1 and TRBJ2-7, is KAGVTQTPRYLIKTRGQQVTLSCSPISGHRSVSWYQQTPGQGLQFLFEYFSETQRNKGNFPGRFSGRQFSNSRSEMNVSTLELGDSALYLCASSPLTGPYEQYFGPGTRLTVT.

The rearrangement links TRBV5-1 to TRBJ2-7; no clear D. The CDR3 has 14 amino acids. V was cut by 0 bases and J by 4 bases, with 11 bases left in between. The V gene's germline CDR1 is SGHRS and CDR2 YFSETQ. The CDR3, as DNA: TGCGCCAGCAGCTTGGATGGCGTGCAGTACGAGCAGTACTTC. Translation gives CASSLDGVQYEQYF.

The V call is TRBV7-2, the J call TRBJ2-3; unclear D gene. CDR1 is SGHTA, CDR2 FQGNSA, per germline. The CDR3 covers 14 residues. V dropped 3 bases and J dropped 0 bases, with 7 bases sitting between them. DNA for the CDR3: TGTGCCAGCAGCTTTGACGCTAGCACAGATACGCAGTATTTT. Residues: CASSFDASTDTQYF.

This chain links TRBV4-3 with TRBJ1-3, with unresolved D. V lost 1 base to trimming and J lost 3 bases, with 13 bases between them. CDR1 is LGHNA and CDR2 is YSLEER in the germline V gene. The CDR3 length is 16 residues. Here the CDR3 reads CASSQGLMGSGNTIYF. CDR3 in DNA: TGCGCCAGCAGCCAAGGATTGATGGGGAGTGGAAACACCATATATTTT.

This chain links TRBV7-8 with TRBJ2-5; either TRBD1 or TRBD2 may supply D (5 bases each). Trimming removed 5 bases at V and 1 base at J, with 11 bases between. From germline, CDR1 is SGHVS and CDR2 FQNEAQ. The CDR3 runs 14 residues. The CDR3 here is CASSIPGRQETQYF. CDR3 in DNA: TGTGCCAGCAGCATACCGGGACGCCAAGAGACCCAGTACTTC.

This rearrangement joins TRBV7-8 to TRBJ2-2; D may correspond to TRBD1 or TRBD2 (6 bases each). The germline V gene has CDR1 SGHVS and CDR2 FQNEAQ. The germline V and J ends were trimmed by 5 bases and 2 bases, with 21 bases remaining between them. The CDR3 covers 18 residues. CDR3: CASSPSGVGGSNTGELFF. The CDR3 DNA reads as TGTGCCAGCAGCCCTAGTGGAGTCGGGGGCTCAAACACCGGGGAGCTGTTTTTT.

The rearrangement links TRBV11-3 to TRBJ1-2, with TRBD1 as a possible D gene (6 bases). Trimming stripped 1 base from V and 4 bases from J, with 10 bases between. Germline CDR1 is SGHNT and CDR2 is YENEEA. CDR3 size: 14 residues. The CDR3 sequence: CASSLAGQIYGYTF. Here the CDR3 DNA reads TGTGCCAGCAGCTTAGCCGGACAGATCTATGGCTACACCTTC.

This chain joins TRBV18 and TRBJ2-7, with 10 bases identical to TRBD1. The CDR3 consists of 14 residues. Losses at the gene ends were 5 bases for V and 7 bases for J; bases not matched to a gene: 8. From germline, CDR1 is KGHSH and CDR2 LQKENI. The CDR3 bases are TGTGCCAGCTCAACCACCGGGACAGGGGATGAGCAGTACTTC. Translation: CASSTTGTGDEQYF.

The chain recombines TRBV7-2 with TRBJ1-5; D not certain. CDR3 length: 14 amino acids. The V gene lost 5 bases and the J gene lost 3 bases, with 11 bases spanning the gap. Germline V gene lookup returns CDR1 SGHTA and CDR2 FQGNSA. The CDR3 region is CASSQGSPNQPQHF. Here the CDR3 DNA reads TGTGCCAGCAGCCAAGGGAGTCCCAATCAGCCCCAGCATTTT.

This chain uses TRBV5-5 with TRBJ2-7, with no clear D. Germline CDR1 SGHKS, CDR2 YYEKEE (reference sequence). The CDR3 is made up of 14 amino acids. V was clipped by 0 bases and J by 6 bases, with 13 bases between them. The CDR3 nucleotides are TGTGCCAGCAGCTTGGGAGGATCCCGCATCGAGCAGTACTTC. It yields the protein CASSLGGSRIEQYF. Looking up the rest from reference TRBV5-5 and TRBJ2-7 gives the full variable domain: DAGVTQSPTHLIKTRGQQVTLRCSPISGHKSVSWYQQVLGQGPQFIFQYYEKEERGRGNFPDRFSARQFPNYSSELNVNALLLGDSALYLCASSLGGSRIEQYFGPGTRLTVT.

The chain carries TRBV7-2 and TRBJ2-7; 7 bases match TRBD1. The V gene's germline CDR1 is SGHTA and CDR2 FQGNSA. This CDR3 is built from 14 residues. V lost 3 bases, J lost 4 bases, and 6 bases stayed unmatched. In nucleotides, the CDR3 is TGTGCCAGCAGCTTCGGACAGGTTTCATACGAGCAGTACTTC. Amino acid sequence: CASSFGQVSYEQYF.

The chain joins TRBV6-1 to TRBJ2-2; D may be TRBD1 (6 bases). Germline assignment: CDR1 MNHNS and CDR2 SASEGT. This CDR3 is built from 15 residues. Deletions cut 3 bases from V and 5 bases from J, with 13 bases between. DNA for the CDR3: TGTGCCAGCAGTGATATGAAGGGGGAGACCGGGGAGCTGTTTTTT. Its translation: CASSDMKGETGELFF.

The chain links TRBV6-4 to TRBJ2-1, with D possibly TRBD2 on 6 matching bases. There are 15 residues in the CDR3. The germline V gene has CDR1 MRHNA and CDR2 SNTAGT. V was shortened by 4 bases and J by 4 bases, with 14 bases between the two germline ends. The CDR3 nucleotides are TGTGCCAGCAGTGCTTTGGCGGGGCCGTACAATGAGCAGTTCTTC. This encodes CASSALAGPYNEQFF.

V usage is TRBV28 and J usage is TRBJ2-7; 8 bases fit TRBD2. The V gene end was trimmed by 5 bases and the J gene end by 7 bases; junction bases not matched to a gene: 10. Germline V gives CDR1 MDHEN, CDR2 SYDVKM. This CDR3 region has 14 residues. The CDR3 loop is CASSGSGRGGEQYF. The CDR3 DNA follows: TGTGCCAGCAGTGGGAGCGGGAGAGGGGGGGAGCAGTACTTC.

The genes are TRBV19 and TRBJ1-2; 9 bases align to TRBD1. Germline V gene lookup returns CDR1 LNHDA and CDR2 SQIVND (reference sequence). Losses at the gene ends were 6 bases for V and 2 bases for J; bases not matched to a gene: 7. The CDR3 loop spans 15 amino acids. CDR3 sequence reads: CASSRGQGYNYGYTF. DNA of the CDR3: TGTGCCAGTAGCCGGGGACAGGGTTACAACTATGGCTACACCTTC.

The CDR3 spells CASSLGQVRNEQFF. The CDR3 DNA reads TGTGCCAGCAGTCTAGGACAGGTACGCAATGAGCAGTTCTTC. J is TRBJ2-1 and V is TRBV27, with TRBD1 matching over 7 bases. The CDR3 is 14 amino acids. Trimming at V came to 5 bases and at J to 6 bases, leaving 7 bases not matched to a gene. CDR1 is MNHEY, CDR2 SMNVEV, per germline (reference sequence).

This clone was seen just once. The V call is TRBV5-8, the J call TRBJ1-2; D gene ambiguous. This CDR3 region has 12 residues. V gave up 3 bases and J gave up 0 bases, with 3 bases separating them. Germline assignment: CDR1 SGHTS and CDR2 YDEGEE. CDR3 in amino acids: CASSSPNYGYTF. The CDR3 DNA reads as TGTGCCAGCAGCTCCCCTAACTATGGCTACACCTTC. The full variable domain, its missing parts supplied by reference TRBV5-8 and TRBJ1-2, is EAGVTQSPTHLIKTRGQQATLRCSPISGHTSVYWYQQALGLGLQFLLWYDEGEERNRGNFPPRFSGRQFPNYSSELNVNALELEDSALYLCASSSPNYGYTFGSGTRLTVV.

This clone has a handful of counts. The chain links TRBV28 to TRBJ1-2, with TRBD1 matching over 12 bases. The CDR3 sequence is 17 residues long. CDR1 and CDR2 from the germline V gene are MDHEN and SYDVKM. V lost 4 bases, J lost 3 bases, and 9 bases stayed unmatched. As DNA, the CDR3 is TGTGCCAGCAGTTCTTCCGGGACAGGGGGCGCGTACTATGGCTACACCTTC. The encoded protein is CASSSSGTGGAYYGYTF.

There are a few counts of this clone. The V call is TRBV9, the J call TRBJ2-7; maybe TRBD1 (5 bases). The CDR3 consists of 14 residues. Between the trimmed V and J ends, which lost 0 bases and 4 bases, there was a span of 11 bases. CDR1 is SGDLS and CDR2 is YYNGEE in the germline V gene. The CDR3 protein is CASSVDPSGYEQYF. CDR3 DNA sequence: TGTGCCAGCAGCGTAGACCCTTCAGGGTACGAGCAGTACTTC. The whole variable domain, remainder taken from reference TRBV9 and TRBJ2-7, is DSGVTQTPKHLITATGQRVTLRCSPRSGDLSVYWYQQSLDQGLQFLIQYYNGEERAKGNILERFSAQQFPDLHSELNLSSLELGDSALYFCASSVDPSGYEQYFGPGTRLTVT.

In its sample, this clone was seen once. J is TRBJ2-7 and V is TRBV11-1; 11 bases are shared with TRBD1. The length of the CDR3 is 15 residues. Germline V gene data show CDR1 as SGHAT and CDR2 as FQDESV (reference sequence). Unmatched junction bases numbered 2, after V lost 1 base and J lost 3 bases. CDR3 bases: TGTGCCAGCAGCTTAGGGGGGACAGGGGGCTACGAGCAGTACTTC. It translates to CASSLGGTGGYEQYF. Full variable domain (outside the CDR3, taken from reference TRBV11-1 and TRBJ2-7): EAEVAQSPRYKITEKSQAVAFWCDPISGHATLYWYRQILGQGPELLVQFQDESVVDDSQLPKDRFSAERLKGVDSTLKIQPAELGDSAMYLCASSLGGTGGYEQYFGPGTRLTVT.

The J gene is TRBJ2-7, the V gene TRBV4-3, with TRBD2 identical over 8 bases. The CDR3 has 16 residues. The V and J ends lost 2 bases and 6 bases, in that order; junction bases with no gene match: 12. The germline V gene has CDR1 LGHNA and CDR2 YSLEER. This chain's CDR3 is CASSQTYGGGQSEQYF. CDR3 sequence (DNA): TGCGCCAGCAGCCAAACTTACGGGGGGGGGCAGAGCGAGCAGTACTTC.

The V call is TRBV7-2, the J call TRBJ1-3; D might be TRBD1 (6 bases). V was trimmed by 1 base and J by 4 bases, leaving 11 bases between them. Germline values: CDR1 SGHTA, CDR2 FQGNSA. This CDR3 comprises 15 residues. The CDR3 loop is CASSLVTQGGNTIYF. Here the CDR3 DNA reads TGTGCCAGCAGCTTAGTTACACAGGGAGGAAACACCATATATTTT.

V gene TRBV25-1 combines with J gene TRBJ2-1; TRBD2 aligns across 12 bases. Per the germline V gene, CDR1 is MGHDK and CDR2 is SYGVNS. With 8 bases clipped from V and 8 bases from J, the junction kept 10 bases outside the gene matches. The CDR3 length is 15 residues. CDR3 amino acids: CASGIGLAGYDEQFF. The CDR3 DNA follows: TGTGCCAGCGGGATCGGACTAGCGGGATATGATGAGCAGTTCTTC.

This clone appeared once. The V gene is TRBV4-3, the J gene TRBJ2-1; 9 bases are shared with TRBD1. This CDR3 region has 16 residues. Germline loops: CDR1 LGHNA, CDR2 YSLEER. J gave up 4 bases and V 4 bases, and 8 bases lay outside the gene matches. The DNA of the CDR3 is TGCGCCAGCAGCCGCAGAACAGGGGGCGATTACAATGAGCAGTTCTTC. It specifies CASSRRTGGDYNEQFF.

About this clone itself: This specimen includes other DNA sequences encoding the same CDR3. The chain combines TRBV5-1 with TRBJ2-6, with D possibly matching TRBD1 (6 bases). The CDR3 is 18 residues long. Germline CDR1 SGHRS, CDR2 YFSETQ. V shed 4 bases and J shed 3 bases, with 20 bases lying between them. CDR3 residues: CASSLDRLGRGGANVLTF. The CDR3 DNA reads as TGCGCCAGCAGCCTTGACAGGTTGGGTCGGGGTGGGGCCAACGTCCTGACTTTC.

This clone was seen a few times. The chain carries TRBV30 and TRBJ2-7; perhaps TRBD2 as D (5 bases). The CDR3 totals 12 residues. The V and J ends lost 1 base and 2 bases respectively, with 6 bases between them. Germline V gives CDR1 GTSNPN, CDR2 SVGIG (reference sequence). CDR3 DNA sequence: TGTGCCTGGAGTGGCGGGCCCTACGAGCAGTACTTC. Its translation is CAWSGGPYEQYF.

V gene TRBV9 combines with J gene TRBJ2-2; no reliable D call. Trimming pared 2 bases from V and 7 bases from J, leaving 9 bases between. Germline V gene data show CDR1 as SGDLS and CDR2 as YYNGEE. The CDR3 spans 13 residues. The CDR3 DNA follows: TGTGCCAGCAGCGTCCGGTGGGGCGGGGAGCTGTTTTTT. Translating gives CASSVRWGGELFF.

V usage is TRBV19 and J usage is TRBJ1-4; 8 positions match TRBD1. Germline lookup yields CDR1 LNHDA and CDR2 SQIVND (reference sequence). The J segment lost 8 bases and the V segment lost 6 bases, leaving 11 bases of the junction unmatched. This CDR3 region has 15 residues. Here the CDR3 reads CASSTLGQGREKLFF. The CDR3 DNA follows: TGTGCCAGTAGCACCCTCGGACAGGGTCGGGAAAAACTGTTTTTT.

V gene TRBV5-6 combines with J gene TRBJ1-1; D remains ambiguous. The CDR3 is 14 residues long. Germline V gene lookup returns CDR1 SGHDT and CDR2 YYEEEE. V was clipped by 4 bases and J by 4 bases, with 14 bases between them. The CDR3 DNA reads TGTGCCAGCAGCCGAAGAGGTTCTTTCACTGAAGCTTTCTTT. Encoded protein: CASSRRGSFTEAFF.